These 10 T cell receptor beta chains share one sample of origin, sequenced in a study of cytomegalovirus exposure and HLA in healthy donors. Assay: immunoSEQ multiplex PCR; the TCRdb copy retains only in-frame clones and omits some. This table holds around 80,000 clones, 85% to 95% found once. Material for sequencing was PBMCs. The receptors were gathered from a woman younger than 35 in good health and CMV-seronegative.

The chain combines TRBV2 with TRBJ2-6; 7 bases are shared with TRBD2. V shed 6 bases, J shed 3 bases, and the junction held 5 bases outside the gene matches. Looked up from germline, CDR1 is SNHLY and CDR2 is FYNNEI. This CDR3 is 15 amino acids long. In DNA form, the CDR3 reads TGTGCCAGCAGGCGGGAGTCTGGTGGGGCCAACGTCCTGACTTTC. It yields the protein CASRRESGGANVLTF.

The rearrangement links TRBV28 to TRBJ1-2, with 8 bases identical to TRBD1. CDR3 size: 13 residues. V trimming: 7 bases; J trimming: 8 bases; junction bases outside the gene matches: 9. Germline V gene data show CDR1 as MDHEN and CDR2 as SYDVKM. The CDR3 spells CASTTDRVGGYTF. In DNA, the CDR3 is TGTGCCAGCACTACGGACAGGGTAGGAGGCTACACCTTC.

The genes are TRBV7-9 and TRBJ2-1, with 9 bases lining up with TRBD2. Germline CDR1 and CDR2: SEHNR and FQNEAQ (reference sequence). CDR3 length: 16 amino acids. Germline trimming cut 7 bases from V and 7 bases from J; bases unmatched to any gene: 14. This CDR3 reads CASTQSLAGGQNEQFF. In DNA, the CDR3 is TGTGCCAGCACCCAGTCTTTGGCGGGAGGGCAGAATGAGCAGTTCTTC.

The V call is TRBV4-3, the J call TRBJ2-7, with D tentatively TRBD2 (6 bases). Trimming left V 0 bases short and J 5 bases short, with 8 bases between. Germline lookup yields CDR1 LGHNA and CDR2 YSLEER. This CDR3 is 13 amino acids long. CDR3 protein: CASSQERGDEQYF. The CDR3 bases are TGCGCCAGCAGCCAAGAACGCGGGGACGAGCAGTACTTC.

The chain carries TRBV6-1 and TRBJ1-3, with D possibly matching TRBD1 (5 bases). CDR1 and CDR2 from the germline V gene are MNHNS and SASEGT. This CDR3 is built from 13 residues. Deletions cut 6 bases from V and 2 bases from J, with 8 bases between. CDR3 loop: CASRSTAGNTIYF. The CDR3 DNA follows: TGTGCCAGCAGGTCGACAGCTGGAAACACCATATATTTT.

Only a few counts were recorded for this clone. The V call is TRBV6-1, the J call TRBJ2-7; D unclear. The CDR3 is 13 amino acids. Germline CDR1 is MNHNS and CDR2 is SASEGT. The V end was cut by 2 bases, the J end by 5 bases, with 10 bases between. The CDR3: CASSELVQDEQYF. CDR3 bases: TGTGCCAGCAGTGAATTGGTCCAGGACGAGCAGTACTTC.

V usage is TRBV20-1 and J usage is TRBJ1-2; unclear D gene. The CDR3 spans 11 residues. Germline values: CDR1 DFQATT, CDR2 SNEGSKA (reference sequence). The CDR3 bases are TGCAGCGTCTATTACGGGGATGGCTACACCTTC. Protein product: CSVYYGDGYTF.

This chain connects TRBV9 to TRBJ2-2; 10 bases align to TRBD1. The CDR3 runs 16 residues. The germline CDR1 and CDR2 sequences are SGDLS and YYNGEE. The junction had 11 bases not matched to a gene; V was cut back by 4 bases and J by 8 bases. The CDR3 DNA follows: TGTGCCAGCAGCTGGACCGGGACAGGGGAGGTGGGGGAGCTGTTTTTT. This sequence encodes CASSWTGTGEVGELFF.

The chain links TRBV28 to TRBJ2-1, with 9 bases fitting TRBD2. This CDR3 has 21 residues. Germline trimming cut 6 bases from V and 4 bases from J; bases unmatched to any gene: 25. Germline assignment: CDR1 MDHEN and CDR2 SYDVKM. This CDR3 is CASSSPILAGGHPTPYNEQFF. The DNA for the CDR3 is TGTGCCAGCAGCTCCCCCATACTAGCGGGCGGCCACCCCACGCCATACAATGAGCAGTTCTTC.

The chain carries TRBV7-9 and TRBJ1-2; 7 bases are a match to TRBD1. The CDR3 sequence is 13 residues long. Germline-derived CDR1 and CDR2 are SEHNR and FQNEAQ (reference sequence). With V trimmed by 4 bases and J by 2 bases, 1 base remained unmatched. In DNA form, the CDR3 reads TGTGCCAGCAGCTGGGGACAGAACTATGGCTACACCTTC. Amino acids: CASSWGQNYGYTF.